One sample yielded the 10 T cell receptor beta chains listed below, sequenced in a study of cytomegalovirus exposure and HLA in healthy donors. The primer mix had 60 Vbeta and 13 Jbeta primers. Sequencing was performed with immunoSEQ multiplex PCR; in TCRdb, only in-frame clones are kept and a portion is missing. Of roughly 290,000 clones listed, about four fifths are singletons. The sequencing input was PBMCs. These receptors were obtained from a girl aged 2 to 9 in good health and CMV-seronegative.

With regard to this clone: One end of the junction is discordant with germline, which a read error may explain. V gene TRBV7-9 combines with J gene TRBJ2-7; D remains ambiguous. The CDR3 runs 15 residues. The germline V gene encodes CDR1 SEHNR and CDR2 FQNEAQ (reference sequence). The CDR3 spells CSSSSALAQDYEQYF. CDR3 nucleotide sequence: TGTTCCAGCAGCTCAGCTCTGGCGCAGGACTACGAGCAGTACTTC. The whole variable domain, remainder taken from reference TRBV7-9 and TRBJ2-7, is DTGVSQNPRHKITKRGQNVTFRCDPISEHNRLYWYRQTLGQGPEFLTYFQNEAQLEKSRLLSDRFSAERPKGSFSTLEIQRTEQGDSAMYLCSSSSALAQDYEQYFGPGTRLTVT.

This rearrangement joins TRBV10-1 to TRBJ2-7; 8 bases align to TRBD2. Per germline, CDR1 WNHNN and CDR2 SYGVQD (reference sequence). The trim removed 2 bases at V and 5 bases at J, leaving 11 bases unmatched. CDR3 length equals 16 residues. CDR3 in amino acids: CASSETSGTPWDEQYF. The CDR3 DNA follows: TGCGCCAGCAGTGAGACTAGCGGAACCCCGTGGGACGAGCAGTACTTC.

In DNA, the CDR3 is TGTGCCAGCAGCTCGAGGCGGGACTCGAGAAGGGGCTATGGCTACACCTTC. It translates to CASSSRRDSRRGYGYTF. V and J are TRBV7-3 and TRBJ1-2; possible D gene TRBD1, 5 bases. Trimming left V 4 bases short and J 4 bases short, with 22 bases between. The CDR3 contains 17 residues. Germline V CDR1 and CDR2: SGHTA, FQGTGA.

The chain couples TRBV5-1 to TRBJ2-7; TRBD1 matches 7 bases. Germline V lookup: CDR1 SGHRS, CDR2 YFSETQ. V shed 4 bases, J shed 4 bases, and the junction held 5 bases outside the gene matches. The CDR3 totals 13 residues. CDR3: CASSIEGAYEQYF. Written as DNA, the CDR3 is TGCGCCAGCAGCATTGAGGGGGCTTACGAGCAGTACTTC.

In this sample, this clone turned up a few times. The chain joins TRBV5-1 to TRBJ1-2; 7 nucleotides align to TRBD1. Trimming cost V 0 bases and J 7 bases; bases outside gene matches: 9. This CDR3 contains 15 residues. CDR1 is SGHRS and CDR2 is YFSETQ in the germline V gene. In DNA form, the CDR3 reads TGCGCCAGCAGCTTGGGTCGACAGGGTTTGGTTGGCTACACCTTC. Amino acids: CASSLGRQGLVGYTF.

This sequence joins TRBV7-2 and TRBJ2-7; 12 bases line up with TRBD2. CDR1 SGHTA and CDR2 FQGNSA come from the germline V gene. The CDR3 covers 15 residues. V lost 6 bases to trimming and J lost 3 bases; unmatched junction nucleotides: 6. The CDR3 here is CASRTTSGSFYEQYF. The CDR3 DNA sequence: TGTGCCAGCAGAACGACTAGCGGGAGTTTCTACGAGCAGTACTTC.

V and J are TRBV6-5 and TRBJ1-5, with TRBD1 matching over 7 bases. The trim removed 2 bases at V and 3 bases at J, leaving 7 bases unmatched. This CDR3 is built from 16 residues. Germline V gene sequence: CDR1 MNHEY, CDR2 SVGAGI. The CDR3: CASSYLTDRYNQPQHF. CDR3 DNA sequence: TGTGCCAGCAGTTACCTTACGGACAGGTACAATCAGCCCCAGCATTTT.

The V gene is TRBV9, the J gene TRBJ1-2; D not certain. This CDR3 is built from 13 residues. V lost 4 bases and J lost 4, with 11 bases in between. Germline V CDR1 and CDR2: SGDLS, YYNGEE. The CDR3 nucleotides read TGTGCCAGCAGCCCTGAAGACATCTATGGCTACACCTTC. Translation gives CASSPEDIYGYTF. Variable domain in full (rest from reference TRBV9 and TRBJ1-2): DSGVTQTPKHLITATGQRVTLRCSPRSGDLSVYWYQQSLDQGLQFLIQYYNGEERAKGNILERFSAQQFPDLHSELNLSSLELGDSALYFCASSPEDIYGYTFGSGTRLTVV.

The chain joins TRBV5-1 to TRBJ1-2, with 9 bases fitting TRBD1. CDR1 and CDR2 (germline): SGHRS, YFSETQ. J was trimmed by 8 bases and V by 3 bases; bases with no gene match: 2. There are 12 residues in the CDR3. For the CDR3, the DNA is TGCGCCAGCAGCTGGGGGACAGGGGGCTACACCTTC. Its translation: CASSWGTGGYTF.

The chain employs TRBV9 and TRBJ1-1; 8 positions agree with TRBD1. This CDR3 is 14 amino acids long. Trimming removed 1 base from V and 3 bases from J; junction bases left unmatched: 2. The germline gives CDR1 SGDLS, CDR2 YYNGEE. The chain's CDR3 is CASSVQGADTEAFF. CDR3 DNA sequence: TGTGCCAGCAGCGTACAGGGGGCTGACACTGAAGCTTTCTTT.